The 18 T cell receptor beta chains presented below share a single source sample, sequenced in a study of blood T cell repertoires in COVID-19. Only in-frame clones appear in the TCRdb table, and some are missing; sequencing was by immunoSEQ multiplex PCR. The table has 120,000 to 150,000 clones, around four fifths seen once. The source material was peripheral blood. The receptors here all came from a middle-aged woman with active or convalescent COVID-19.

The chain recombines TRBV7-2 with TRBJ2-3; 7 nucleotides align to TRBD1. V lost 4 bases and J lost 2; bases outside the gene matches: 9. From germline, CDR1 is SGHTA and CDR2 FQGNSA. The CDR3 extends over 16 amino acids. CDR3 in amino acids: CASSWTDREFTDTQYF. The CDR3 nucleotides are TGTGCCAGCAGCTGGACCGACAGGGAGTTCACAGATACGCAGTATTTT.

This clone showed up just a few times. The chain couples TRBV5-1 to TRBJ2-7, with 10 bases matching TRBD1. Trimming removed 4 bases from V and 2 bases from J; junction bases left unmatched: 3. The length of the CDR3 is 14 residues. Germline V gene lookup returns CDR1 SGHRS and CDR2 YFSETQ. DNA for the CDR3: TGCGCCAGCAGCCCCGGGACAGGGGCCTACGAGCAGTACTTC. Translated, it gives CASSPGTGAYEQYF.

There are a few counts of this clone. CDR3 loop: CASSGGGGQLNQPQHF. The CDR3 DNA follows: TGTGCCAGCAGTGGGGGGGGCGGGCAGCTCAATCAGCCCCAGCATTTT. The rearrangement joins TRBV2 to TRBJ1-5; D possibly corresponds to TRBD1 (6 bases). Trimming removed 4 bases at V and 3 bases at J, with 16 bases between. The CDR3 has 16 amino acids. CDR1 and CDR2 (germline): SNHLY, FYNNEI. Together with reference TRBV2 and TRBJ1-5, the CDR3 gives the full variable domain: EPEVTQTPSHQVTQMGQEVILRCVPISNHLYFYWYRQILGQKVEFLVSFYNNEISEKSEIFDDQFSVERPDGSNFTLKIRSTKLEDSAMYFCASSGGGGQLNQPQHFGDGTRLSIL.

The V and J genes are TRBV27 and TRBJ2-7, with 11 bases aligning to TRBD1. The germline V gene encodes CDR1 MNHEY and CDR2 SMNVEV (reference sequence). V shed 5 bases, J shed 0 bases, and the junction held 3 bases outside the gene matches. This CDR3 region has 15 residues. CDR3 DNA sequence: TGTGCCAGCAGTCATGGACAGGGGGCCTCCTACGAGCAGTACTTC. Protein sequence: CASSHGQGASYEQYF.

This clone was seen just once. This chain connects TRBV7-2 to TRBJ2-1, with 7 bases fitting TRBD2. The J segment lost 2 bases and the V segment lost 5 bases, leaving 9 bases of the junction unmatched. Germline values: CDR1 SGHTA, CDR2 FQGNSA. CDR3 length: 16 residues. The CDR3 region has the DNA TGTGCCAGCAGCCCTGAGGCGGGAGTCGCCTACAATGAGCAGTTCTTC. Amino acid sequence: CASSPEAGVAYNEQFF. Full variable domain (rest looked up from reference TRBV7-2 and TRBJ2-1): GAGVSQSPSNKVTEKGKDVELRCDPISGHTALYWYRQSLGQGLEFLIYFQGNSAPDKSGLPSDRFSAERTGGSVSTLTIQRTQQEDSAVYLCASSPEAGVAYNEQFFGPGTRLTVL.

The chain links TRBV11-3 to TRBJ1-5; a weak D match, TRBD1 (5 bases). The length of the CDR3 is 19 residues. Germline values: CDR1 SGHNT, CDR2 YENEEA. Trimming pared 1 base from V and 2 bases from J, leaving 21 bases between. CDR3 residues: CASSLAPPRGGIGNQPQHF. In DNA, the CDR3 is TGTGCCAGCAGCTTAGCCCCTCCGCGGGGGGGTATTGGCAATCAGCCCCAGCATTTT. Full variable domain (outside the CDR3, taken from reference TRBV11-3 and TRBJ1-5): EAGVVQSPRYKIIEKKQPVAFWCNPISGHNTLYWYLQNLGQGPELLIRYENEEAVDDSQLPKDRFSAERLKGVDSTLKIQPAELGDSAVYLCASSLAPPRGGIGNQPQHFGDGTRLSIL.

V and J are TRBV15 and TRBJ2-3; D is perhaps TRBD1 (6 bases). This CDR3 spans 16 amino acids. The V end was cut by 1 base, the J end by 1 base, with 12 bases between. Per the germline V gene, CDR1 is LNHNV and CDR2 is YYDKDF (reference sequence). The chain's CDR3 is CATSRVTGSGTDTQYF. In nucleotides, the CDR3 is TGTGCCACCAGCAGAGTCACAGGGAGCGGCACAGATACGCAGTATTTT.

Here the CDR3 DNA reads TGTGCCAGCAGCCAAATCGGCGGTGGGGAGCAGTACTTC. This translates into CASSQIGGGEQYF. The chain links TRBV14 to TRBJ2-7; D call uncertain. V shed 2 bases and J shed 7 bases, with 12 bases lying between them. The germline gives CDR1 SGHDN, CDR2 FVKESK. The CDR3 is 13 amino acids.

The gene calls are TRBV27 and TRBJ1-5, with a possible D match to TRBD1 (6 bases). The CDR3 has 15 residues. The V end lost 4 bases, the J end lost 2 bases, and 12 bases lay between the germline ends. CDR1 MNHEY and CDR2 SMNVEV come from the germline V gene (reference sequence). In DNA, the CDR3 is TGTGCCAGCAGTTCTCACAGGGCTCGCAATCAGCCCCAGCATTTT. It encodes CASSSHRARNQPQHF.

The chain couples TRBV30 to TRBJ1-3; D is unresolved. This CDR3 has 13 residues. Looked up from germline, CDR1 is GTSNPN and CDR2 is SVGIG (reference sequence). Trimming took 3 bases from V and 0 from J, leaving 6 bases between them. CDR3 sequence: CAWRRVSGNTIYF. The CDR3 nucleotides are TGTGCCTGGAGACGCGTCTCTGGAAACACCATATATTTT.

The chain uses TRBV20-1 and TRBJ1-1; no firm D call. The germline V gene has CDR1 DFQATT and CDR2 SNEGSKA (reference sequence). The CDR3 spans 10 residues. Trimming took off 1 base at V and 8 bases at J, with 5 bases between the two ends. The CDR3 nucleotides read TGCAGTGCTAGAGTGAGGGAAGCTTTCTTT. This translates into CSARVREAFF.

The rearrangement joins TRBV30 to TRBJ1-5, with 10 bases fitting TRBD1. CDR1 and CDR2 from the germline V gene are GTSNPN and SVGIG (reference sequence). The CDR3 has 15 residues. With 3 bases clipped from V and 1 base from J, the junction kept 3 bases outside the gene matches. The CDR3 DNA sequence: TGTGCCTGGAGAAGGACAGGGGGAAGCAATCAGCCCCAGCATTTT. It codes for CAWRRTGGSNQPQHF.

The chain links TRBV30 to TRBJ2-2; 7 bases match TRBD2. Germline V gene sequence: CDR1 GTSNPN, CDR2 SVGIG (reference sequence). V shed 3 bases, J shed 5 bases, and the junction held 6 bases outside the gene matches. This CDR3 spans 14 amino acids. The CDR3: CAWRGPAGTGELFF. In nucleotides, the CDR3 is TGTGCCTGGAGAGGGCCAGCGGGGACCGGGGAGCTGTTTTTT. Drawing the rest from reference TRBV30 and TRBJ2-2, the complete variable domain is SQTIHQWPATLVQPVGSPLSLECTVEGTSNPNLYWYRQAAGRGLQLLFYSVGIGQISSEVPQNLSASRPQDRQFILSSKKLLLSDSGFYLCAWRGPAGTGELFFGEGSRLTVL.

This chain connects TRBV3-1 (or the pseudogene TRBV3-2) to TRBJ2-7; 9 positions agree with TRBD1. CDR1 and CDR2 (germline): LGHDT, YNNKEL (reference sequence). This CDR3 comprises 17 residues. Losses at the gene ends were 4 bases for V and 4 bases for J; bases not matched to a gene: 14. CDR3 in DNA: TGTGCCAGCAGCCCCCGCGCCGGGACAGGGCTCTTATACGAGCAGTACTTC. Amino acids: CASSPRAGTGLLYEQYF.

The chain couples TRBV5-1 to TRBJ2-5, with D uncertain. The CDR3 is made up of 14 amino acids. V dropped 0 bases and J dropped 1 base, with 7 bases sitting between them. CDR1 and CDR2 (germline): SGHRS, YFSETQ. CDR3 DNA sequence: TGCGCCAGCAGCTTGGATGCAGGCCAAGAGACCCAGTACTTC. This translates into CASSLDAGQETQYF.

This chain connects TRBV5-1 to TRBJ1-1; TRBD1 agrees at 9 bases. The V gene's germline CDR1 is SGHRS and CDR2 YFSETQ. Unmatched junction bases numbered 10, after V lost 0 bases and J lost 7 bases. There are 16 residues in the CDR3. CDR3: CASSLGGLQGAGEAFF. The DNA of the CDR3 is TGCGCCAGCAGCTTGGGAGGCCTACAGGGGGCGGGTGAAGCTTTCTTT.

This clone came up a few times. This rearrangement joins TRBV6-5 to TRBJ1-6, with TRBD1 matching over 10 bases. V lost 5 bases to trimming and J lost 7 bases; unmatched junction nucleotides: 5. Germline V gives CDR1 MNHEY, CDR2 SVGAGI. The CDR3 has 15 amino acids. CDR3 amino acids: CASSTRTGGNSPLHF. The CDR3 bases are TGTGCCAGCAGTACCCGGACAGGGGGGAATTCACCCCTCCACTTT.

The DNA for the CDR3 is TGCGCCAGCAGCTGGACAGGGGACCAGCCCCAGCATTTT. The encoded protein is CASSWTGDQPQHF. The chain is built from TRBV5-1 and TRBJ1-5; TRBD1 matches at 9 bases. The V gene's germline CDR1 is SGHRS and CDR2 YFSETQ. Germline trimming cut 3 bases from V and 7 bases from J; bases unmatched to any gene: 2. This CDR3 contains 13 residues.